The 10 T cell receptor beta chains given below trace back to one sample, sequenced in a study of regulatory T cells. Primers: 52 TRBV forward and 13 TRBJ reverse. Sequencing used immunoSEQ multiplex PCR; TCRdb keeps in-frame clones, though not all of them. Among 20,000 to 25,000 clones listed, 93% were seen once. The specimen sequenced was CD8+ T cells sorted from blood. These receptors all come from a child between 2 and 9 years old with CD3G deficiency.

This clone has a single count. The CDR3, as DNA: TGTGCCAGCAGTGTGGGCCGCGGCGAGCAGTACTTC. Protein sequence: CASSVGRGEQYF. The rearrangement links TRBV28 to TRBJ2-7, with D uncertain. The V gene lost 5 bases and the J gene lost 6 bases, with 11 bases spanning the gap. Germline CDR1 reads MDHEN; CDR2 reads SYDVKM. The length of the CDR3 is 12 residues.

The chain couples TRBV11-2 to TRBJ2-2; D gene ambiguous. Trimming removed 2 bases from V and 6 bases from J, with 7 bases in between. This CDR3 comprises 13 residues. Germline lookup yields CDR1 SGHAT and CDR2 FQNNGV. CDR3 loop: CASSLPLPGELFF. The CDR3 region has the DNA TGTGCCAGCAGCTTACCCCTCCCCGGGGAGCTGTTTTTT.

The chain couples TRBV7-9 to TRBJ2-3, with unresolved D. This CDR3 is 13 amino acids long. Germline values: CDR1 SEHNR, CDR2 FQNEAQ (reference sequence). Trimming pared 5 bases from V and 0 bases from J, leaving 6 bases between. CDR3 nucleotides: TGTGCCAGCAGCCCTGCTAGCACAGATACGCAGTATTTT. Its protein product is CASSPASTDTQYF.

The V and J genes are TRBV4-1 and TRBJ2-3, with D perhaps TRBD1 (5 bases). The CDR3 runs 13 residues. Germline CDR1 reads MGHRA; CDR2 reads YSYEKL. V lost 4 bases and J lost 7, with 12 bases in between. In DNA, the CDR3 is TGCGCCAGCAGCCCAGGATGGGGCCATACGCAGTATTTT. This codes for CASSPGWGHTQYF.

The chain joins TRBV28 to TRBJ1-2, with 7 bases fitting TRBD1. Germline CDR1 and CDR2: MDHEN and SYDVKM. V was clipped by 8 bases and J by 0 bases; unmatched bases: 3. The CDR3 is 13 residues long. CDR3 bases: TGTGCCAGCCGGGGACAGACTAACTATGGCTACACCTTC. Protein sequence: CASRGQTNYGYTF.

The chain uses TRBV28 and TRBJ2-2; D may match TRBD1 or TRBD2 (6 bases each). Trimming stripped 3 bases from V and 8 bases from J, with 10 bases between. The CDR3 totals 13 residues. In germline, CDR1 is MDHEN, CDR2 SYDVKM. This CDR3 reads CASSLEGTGELFF. In DNA form, the CDR3 reads TGTGCCAGCAGTTTGGAGGGGACAGGGGAGCTGTTTTTT.

The rearrangement links TRBV6-1 to TRBJ2-7, with D unclear. The germline V gene has CDR1 MNHNS and CDR2 SASEGT. V was cut by 2 bases and J by 1 base, with 9 bases left in between. This CDR3 is 14 amino acids long. Here the CDR3 DNA reads TGTGCCAGCAGTGAAATCGCGTTGTCCTACGAGCAGTACTTC. Its protein product is CASSEIALSYEQYF.

The chain uses TRBV6-1 and TRBJ1-1; D is possibly TRBD1 (5 bases). This CDR3 region has 15 residues. V dropped 7 bases and J dropped 4 bases, with 19 bases sitting between them. Germline V CDR1 and CDR2: MNHNS, SASEGT. The CDR3 sequence is CASKIMATGGTEAFF. The CDR3 nucleotides read TGTGCCAGCAAAATTATGGCGACTGGGGGCACTGAAGCTTTCTTT.

The V call is TRBV6-1, the J call TRBJ1-2; TRBD1 matches 9 bases. This CDR3 has 13 amino acids. Germline CDR1 is MNHNS and CDR2 is SASEGT. The J segment lost 4 bases and the V segment lost 7 bases, leaving 4 bases of the junction unmatched. CDR3 in amino acids: CASTTGGGYGYTF. For the CDR3, the DNA is TGTGCCAGCACAACAGGGGGCGGCTATGGCTACACCTTC.

This chain uses TRBV10-3 with TRBJ2-5; D is uncertain. The tail of the sequence fits TRBJ2-7 better, so the J call may be wrong. The CDR3 length is 13 residues. From germline, CDR1 is ENHRY and CDR2 SYGVKD. CDR3 nucleotide sequence: TGTGCCATCAGTGAGTCACGGTTCTACGAGCAGTACTTC. It codes for CAISESRFYEQYF.